This T cell receptor beta chain was sequenced during a study of shared clonotypes between healthy human individuals. Assay: immunoSEQ multiplex PCR; the TCRdb copy retains only in-frame clones and omits some. Here the sample spans roughly 2.2 million clones, approximately 95% being singletons. CDR1 is SGHRS and CDR2 is YFSETQ in the germline V gene. The CDR3 loop spans 15 amino acids. V lost 4 bases to trimming and J lost 3 bases, with 17 bases between them. General study results and limits: Estimated richness was generally greater in naive than memory subsets. Rarefaction showed sorted-subset sequencing was incomplete despite large depth. Several donors held about 5.1% of naive CD4 clonotypes in common.

As concerns this clone: As yet, its antigen is unknown.

The sequenced material came from naive CD4+ T cells from PBMCs. As for subset: CD45RA+ positively selected. The receptor was isolated from a man younger than 35 in good health. Some clones in this sample may be carry-over from other donors' samples. This chain joins TRBV5-1 and TRBJ2-7; a possible D gene is TRBD2 (6 bases). CDR3 sequence: CASSPRDSTYYEQYF. CDR3 DNA: TGCGCCAGCAGCCCCCGGGACTCCACCTACTACGAGCAGTACTTC.